The source of this T cell receptor (beta chain) is a study of T-cell memory formation after mild COVID-19. The wider study: TCR clusters showed largely donor specificity.

Points on this clonotype: The antigen is undetermined.

5'RACE with constant-segment primers built TCRalpha and TCRbeta cDNA libraries with UMIs. TCRdb passed the 5' RACE reads through MiXCR, listing each CDR3 protein once. Here the sample spans about 340,000 distinct CDR3 sequences, more than 15% being singletons. Notes on the study in general: Contracting CD4+ clones were located mainly in CM and EM, and CD8+ clones in EMRA. A balance of CD4 and CD8 characterized clones contracting day 15 to 85, whereas later expanders leaned CD4+.

The ends lost 2 bases at V and 6 bases at J; junction bases unmatched: 12. The CDR3 loop spans 16 amino acids. CDR1 and CDR2 from the germline V gene are MNHEY and SVGAGI. This TCR was sampled from a man in his late teens or twenties who had mild COVID-19 (a few samples of this study predate the infection). Cell type and time point are not known. J is TRBJ1-1 and V is TRBV6-5; 7 nucleotides agree with TRBD1. Sequencing was carried out using PBMCs or a T cell subset sorted from them (not recorded which). As DNA, the CDR3 is TGTGCCAGCAGTTACCAGACGACACCGGGACAGTCTGAAGCTTTCTTT. This sequence encodes CASSYQTTPGQSEAFF.